This T cell receptor (beta chain) was observed in a study of Graves' ophthalmopathy and Graves' hyperthyroidism. Findings and limits, study-wide: Detected in blood as well were most expanded thyroid clonotypes with frequency above 0.001.

This clonotype was seen many times. Its specificity is not known. V lost 0 bases to trimming and J lost 4 bases, with 9 bases between them. CDR1 SGHAT and CDR2 FQNNGV come from the germline V gene. CDR3 length equals 15 residues. Beta-chain TCR CDR3 regions were amplified from RNA transcripts. After a first-round RT-PCR with HTBI primers, a second-round multiplex PCR was run. TCRdb redid the calling of the multiplex PCR reads with MiXCR, one entry per CDR3 protein. The data show roughly 420,000 distinct CDR3 sequences, under 25% seen once. The rearrangement uses TRBV11-2 and TRBJ2-2; unclear D gene. The receptor was derived from a woman aged 18-29 years with stable Graves' hyperthyroidism. Sequenced: peripheral blood. The CDR3 DNA reads TGTGCCAGCAGCTTAGATCGAGTTGTCACCGGGGAGCTGTTTTTT. Protein product: CASSLDRVVTGELFF.